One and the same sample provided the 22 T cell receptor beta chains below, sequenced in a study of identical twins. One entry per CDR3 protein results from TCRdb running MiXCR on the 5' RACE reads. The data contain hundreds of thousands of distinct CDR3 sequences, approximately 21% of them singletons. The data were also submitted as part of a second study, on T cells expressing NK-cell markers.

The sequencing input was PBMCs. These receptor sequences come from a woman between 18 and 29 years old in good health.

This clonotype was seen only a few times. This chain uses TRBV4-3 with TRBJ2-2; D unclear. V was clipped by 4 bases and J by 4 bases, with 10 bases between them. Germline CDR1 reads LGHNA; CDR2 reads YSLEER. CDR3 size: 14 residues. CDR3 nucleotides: TGCGCCAGCAGCCCGGTCATCCTCACCGGGGAGCTGTTTTTT. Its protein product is CASSPVILTGELFF.

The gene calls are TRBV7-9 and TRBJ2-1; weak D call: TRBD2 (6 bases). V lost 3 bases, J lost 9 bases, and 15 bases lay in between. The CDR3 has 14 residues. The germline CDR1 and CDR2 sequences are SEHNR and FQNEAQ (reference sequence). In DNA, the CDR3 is TGTGCCAGCAGCTTCCGGGAATTGGAGGGTGAGCAGTTCTTC. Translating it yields CASSFRELEGEQFF.

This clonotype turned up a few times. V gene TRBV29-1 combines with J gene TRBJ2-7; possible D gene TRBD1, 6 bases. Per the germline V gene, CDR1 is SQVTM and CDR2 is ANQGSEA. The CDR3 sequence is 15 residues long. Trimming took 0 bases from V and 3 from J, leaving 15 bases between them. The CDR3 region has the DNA TGCAGCGTTGAAGACGATCTGTCAGGGGTCTACGAGCAGTACTTC. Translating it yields CSVEDDLSGVYEQYF.

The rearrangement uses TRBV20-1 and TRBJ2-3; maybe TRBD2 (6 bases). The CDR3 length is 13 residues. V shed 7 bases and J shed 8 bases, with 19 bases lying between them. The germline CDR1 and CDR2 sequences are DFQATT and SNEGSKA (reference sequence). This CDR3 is CSERDLSFPTQYF. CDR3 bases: TGCAGTGAACGGGACTTATCATTCCCTACGCAGTATTTT.

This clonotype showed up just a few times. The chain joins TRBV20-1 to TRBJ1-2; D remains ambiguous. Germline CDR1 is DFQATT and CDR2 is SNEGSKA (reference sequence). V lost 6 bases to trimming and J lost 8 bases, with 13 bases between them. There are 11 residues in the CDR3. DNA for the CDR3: TGCAGTGCGGGCGGAAACGGGGGCTACACCTTC. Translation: CSAGGNGGYTF.

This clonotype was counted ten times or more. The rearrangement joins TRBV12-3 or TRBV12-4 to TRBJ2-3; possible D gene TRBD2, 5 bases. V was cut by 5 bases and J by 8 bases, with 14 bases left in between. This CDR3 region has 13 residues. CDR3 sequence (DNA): TGTGCCAGCAGTCCTAATCTAGCAACTACGCAGTATTTT. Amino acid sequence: CASSPNLATTQYF.

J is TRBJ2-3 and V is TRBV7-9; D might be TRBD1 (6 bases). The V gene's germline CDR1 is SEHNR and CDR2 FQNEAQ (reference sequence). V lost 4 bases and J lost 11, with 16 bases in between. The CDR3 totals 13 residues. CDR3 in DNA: TGTGCCAGCAGCTCACCCCACAGGGCGGGGCAGTATTTT. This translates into CASSSPHRAGQYF.

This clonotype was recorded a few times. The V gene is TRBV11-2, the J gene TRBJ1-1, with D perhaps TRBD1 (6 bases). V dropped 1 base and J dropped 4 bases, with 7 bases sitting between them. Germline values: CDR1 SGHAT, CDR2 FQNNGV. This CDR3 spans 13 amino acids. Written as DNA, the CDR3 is TGTGCCAGCAGCTTAGCAGGGGCCACTGAAGCTTTCTTT. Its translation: CASSLAGATEAFF.

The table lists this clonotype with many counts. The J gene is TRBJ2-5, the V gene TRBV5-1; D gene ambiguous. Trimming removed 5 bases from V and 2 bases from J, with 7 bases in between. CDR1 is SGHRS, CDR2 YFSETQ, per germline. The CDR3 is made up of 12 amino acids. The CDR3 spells CASRQSQETQYF. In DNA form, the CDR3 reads TGCGCCAGCAGGCAAAGTCAAGAGACCCAGTACTTC.

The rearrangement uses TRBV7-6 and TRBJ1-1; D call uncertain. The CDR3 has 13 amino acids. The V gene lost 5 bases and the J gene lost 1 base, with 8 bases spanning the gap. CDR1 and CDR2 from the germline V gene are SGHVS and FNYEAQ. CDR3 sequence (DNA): TGTGCCAGCAGCCCCGCAGGGAACACTGAAGCTTTCTTT. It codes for CASSPAGNTEAFF.

The CDR3 nucleotides are TGTGCCAGCAGCGTAGTAGCGCAAGATACGCAGTATTTT. Translation: CASSVVAQDTQYF. This chain uses TRBV9 with TRBJ2-3; tentatively, D is TRBD2 (5 bases). V gave up 0 bases and J gave up 5 bases, with 7 bases separating them. Germline V CDR1 and CDR2: SGDLS, YYNGEE. This CDR3 is built from 13 residues.

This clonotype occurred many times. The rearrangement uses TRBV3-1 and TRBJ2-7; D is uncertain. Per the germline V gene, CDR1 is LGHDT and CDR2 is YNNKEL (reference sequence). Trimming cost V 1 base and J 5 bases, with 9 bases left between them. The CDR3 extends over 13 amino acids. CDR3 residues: CASSQAAFHEQYF. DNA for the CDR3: TGTGCCAGCAGCCAAGCCGCCTTCCACGAGCAGTACTTC.

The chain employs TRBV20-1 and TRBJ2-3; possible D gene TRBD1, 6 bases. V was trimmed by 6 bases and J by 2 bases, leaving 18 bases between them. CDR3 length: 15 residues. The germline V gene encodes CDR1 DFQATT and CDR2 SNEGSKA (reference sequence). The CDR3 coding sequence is TGCAGTGCAAGTCCCGGGACATGGCTCACAGATACGCAGTATTTT. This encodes CSASPGTWLTDTQYF.

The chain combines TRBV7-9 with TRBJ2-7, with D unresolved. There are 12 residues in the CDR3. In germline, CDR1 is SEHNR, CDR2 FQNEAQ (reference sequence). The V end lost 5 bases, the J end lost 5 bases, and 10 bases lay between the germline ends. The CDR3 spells CASSPLTHEQYF. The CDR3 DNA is TGTGCCAGCAGCCCACTAACTCACGAGCAGTACTTC.

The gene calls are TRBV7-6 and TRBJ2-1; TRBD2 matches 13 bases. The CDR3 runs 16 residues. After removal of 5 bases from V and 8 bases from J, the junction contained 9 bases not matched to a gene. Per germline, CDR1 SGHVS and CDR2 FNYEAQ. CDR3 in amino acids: CASSPWTSGSIDEQFF. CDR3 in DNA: TGTGCCAGCAGCCCTTGGACTAGCGGGAGTATCGATGAGCAGTTCTTC.

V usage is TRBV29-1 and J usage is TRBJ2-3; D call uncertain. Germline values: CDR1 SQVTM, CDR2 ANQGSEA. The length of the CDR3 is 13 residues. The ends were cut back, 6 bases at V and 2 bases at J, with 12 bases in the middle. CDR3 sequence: CSVDRGDTDTQYF. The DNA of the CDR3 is TGCAGCGTGGACCGTGGTGACACAGATACGCAGTATTTT.

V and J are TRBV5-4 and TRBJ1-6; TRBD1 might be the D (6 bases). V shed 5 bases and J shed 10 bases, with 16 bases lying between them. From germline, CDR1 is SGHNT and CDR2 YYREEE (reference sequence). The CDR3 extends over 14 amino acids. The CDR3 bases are TGTGCCAGCAGTGGCGGATCAGGGGTGTCACCCCTCCACTTT. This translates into CASSGGSGVSPLHF.

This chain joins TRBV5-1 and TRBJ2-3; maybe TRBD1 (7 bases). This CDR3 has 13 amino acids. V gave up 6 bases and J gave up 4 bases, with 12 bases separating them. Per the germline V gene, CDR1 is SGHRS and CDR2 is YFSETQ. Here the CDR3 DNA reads TGCGCCAGCATGGAGGGGGCGGCAGATACGCAGTATTTT. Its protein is CASMEGAADTQYF.

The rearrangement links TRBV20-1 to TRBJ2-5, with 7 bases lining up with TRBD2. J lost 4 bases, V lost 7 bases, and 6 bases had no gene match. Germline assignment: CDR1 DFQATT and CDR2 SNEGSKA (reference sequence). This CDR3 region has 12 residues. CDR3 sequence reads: CSVQAGPETQYF. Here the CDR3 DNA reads TGCAGTGTCCAAGCGGGACCAGAGACCCAGTACTTC.

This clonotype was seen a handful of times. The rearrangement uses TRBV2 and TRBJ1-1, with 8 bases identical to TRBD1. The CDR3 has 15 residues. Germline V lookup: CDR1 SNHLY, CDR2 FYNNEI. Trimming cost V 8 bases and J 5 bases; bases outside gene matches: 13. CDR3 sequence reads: CASYYDRGVGTEAFF. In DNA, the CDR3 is TGTGCCAGCTACTATGACAGGGGCGTGGGAACTGAAGCTTTCTTT.

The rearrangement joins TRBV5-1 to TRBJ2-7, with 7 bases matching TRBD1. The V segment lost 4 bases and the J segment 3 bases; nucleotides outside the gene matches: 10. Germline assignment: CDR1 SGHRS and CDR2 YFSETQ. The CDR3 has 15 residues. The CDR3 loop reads CASSATGARDYEQYF. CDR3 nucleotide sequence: TGCGCCAGCAGCGCAACAGGGGCCAGGGACTACGAGCAGTACTTC.

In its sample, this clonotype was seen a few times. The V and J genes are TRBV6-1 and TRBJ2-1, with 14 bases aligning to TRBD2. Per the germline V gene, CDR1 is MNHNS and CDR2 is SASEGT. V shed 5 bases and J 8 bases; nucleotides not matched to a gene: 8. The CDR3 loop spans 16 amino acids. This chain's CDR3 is CASSLAGTSGSDEQFF. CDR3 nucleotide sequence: TGTGCCAGCAGTCTTGCCGGGACTAGCGGGAGCGATGAGCAGTTCTTC.